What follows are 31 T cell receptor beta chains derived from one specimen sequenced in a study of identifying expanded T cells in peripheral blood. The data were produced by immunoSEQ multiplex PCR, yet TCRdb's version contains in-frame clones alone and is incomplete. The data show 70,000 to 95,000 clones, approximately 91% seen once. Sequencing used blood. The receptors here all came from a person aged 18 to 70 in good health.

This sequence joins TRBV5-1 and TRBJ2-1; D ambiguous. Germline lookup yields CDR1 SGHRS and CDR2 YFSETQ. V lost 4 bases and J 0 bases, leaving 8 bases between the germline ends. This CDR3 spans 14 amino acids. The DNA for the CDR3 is TGCGCCAGCAGCCCACGGAGCTCCTACAATGAGCAGTTCTTC. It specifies CASSPRSSYNEQFF.

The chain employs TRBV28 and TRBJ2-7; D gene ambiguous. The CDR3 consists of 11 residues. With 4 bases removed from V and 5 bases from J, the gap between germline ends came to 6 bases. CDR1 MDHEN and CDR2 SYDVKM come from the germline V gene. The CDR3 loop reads CASSYSHEQYF. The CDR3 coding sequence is TGTGCCAGCAGTTATAGTCACGAGCAGTACTTC. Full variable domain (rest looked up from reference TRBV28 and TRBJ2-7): DVKVTQSSRYLVKRTGEKVFLECVQDMDHENMFWYRQDPGLGLRLIYFSYDVKMKEKGDIPEGYSVSREKKERFSLILESASTNQTSMYLCASSYSHEQYFGPGTRLTVT.

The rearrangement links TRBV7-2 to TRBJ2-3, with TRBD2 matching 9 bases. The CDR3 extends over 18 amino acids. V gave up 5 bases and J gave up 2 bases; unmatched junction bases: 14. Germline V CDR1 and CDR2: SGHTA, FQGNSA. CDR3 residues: CASSLTLAGARNTDTQYF. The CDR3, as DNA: TGTGCCAGCAGCCTCACTTTAGCGGGGGCCAGAAACACAGATACGCAGTATTTT. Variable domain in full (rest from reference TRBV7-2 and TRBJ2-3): GAGVSQSPSNKVTEKGKDVELRCDPISGHTALYWYRQSLGQGLEFLIYFQGNSAPDKSGLPSDRFSAERTGGSVSTLTIQRTQQEDSAVYLCASSLTLAGARNTDTQYFGPGTRLTVL.

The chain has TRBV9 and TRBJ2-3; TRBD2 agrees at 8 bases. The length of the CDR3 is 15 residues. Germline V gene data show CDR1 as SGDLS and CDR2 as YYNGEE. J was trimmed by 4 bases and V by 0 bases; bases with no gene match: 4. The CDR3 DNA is TGTGCCAGCAGCGTAGATGGACTAGCCCCAGATACGCAGTATTTT. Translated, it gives CASSVDGLAPDTQYF.

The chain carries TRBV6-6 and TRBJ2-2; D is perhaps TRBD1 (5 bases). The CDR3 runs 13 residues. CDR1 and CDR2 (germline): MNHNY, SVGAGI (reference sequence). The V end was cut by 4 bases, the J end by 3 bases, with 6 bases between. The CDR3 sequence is CASSLQDTGELFF. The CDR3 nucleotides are TGTGCCAGCAGTTTACAGGACACCGGGGAGCTGTTTTTT.

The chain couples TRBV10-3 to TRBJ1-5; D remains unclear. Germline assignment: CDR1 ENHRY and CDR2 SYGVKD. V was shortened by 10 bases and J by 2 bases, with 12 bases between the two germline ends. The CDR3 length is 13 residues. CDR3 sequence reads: CASTGVGNQPQHF. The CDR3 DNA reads TGTGCCAGCACGGGAGTTGGCAATCAGCCCCAGCATTTT.

CDR3 loop: CASSAKTSGGSGELFF. The DNA for the CDR3 is TGTGCCAGCAGCGCTAAGACTAGCGGGGGCTCCGGGGAGCTGTTTTTT. The J gene is TRBJ2-2, the V gene TRBV11-2; the match to TRBD2 covers 12 bases. The CDR3 is made up of 16 amino acids. CDR1 and CDR2 (germline): SGHAT, FQNNGV. After removal of 5 bases from V and 6 bases from J, the junction contained 7 bases not matched to a gene.

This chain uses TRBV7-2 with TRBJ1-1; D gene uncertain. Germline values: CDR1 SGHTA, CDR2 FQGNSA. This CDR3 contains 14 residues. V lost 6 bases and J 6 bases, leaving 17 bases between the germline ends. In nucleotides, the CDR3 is TGTGCCAGCAGTCGTACCCGGGTTTACGCTGAAGCTTTCTTT. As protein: CASSRTRVYAEAFF.

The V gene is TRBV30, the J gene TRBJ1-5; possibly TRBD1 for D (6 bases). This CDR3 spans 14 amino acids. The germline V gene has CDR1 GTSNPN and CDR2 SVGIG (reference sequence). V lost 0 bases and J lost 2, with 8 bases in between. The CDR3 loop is CAWSVQGGNQPQHF. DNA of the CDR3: TGTGCCTGGAGTGTACAGGGCGGCAATCAGCCCCAGCATTTT.

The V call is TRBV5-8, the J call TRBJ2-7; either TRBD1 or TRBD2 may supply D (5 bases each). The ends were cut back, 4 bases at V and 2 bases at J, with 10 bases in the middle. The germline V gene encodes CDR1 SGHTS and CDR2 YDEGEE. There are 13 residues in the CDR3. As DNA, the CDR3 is TGTGCCAGCAGCCGAACGGGGCCCTACGAGCAGTACTTC. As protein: CASSRTGPYEQYF.

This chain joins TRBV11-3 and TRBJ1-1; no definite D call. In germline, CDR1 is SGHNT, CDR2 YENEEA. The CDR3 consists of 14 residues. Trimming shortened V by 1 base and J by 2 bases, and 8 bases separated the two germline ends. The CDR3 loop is CASSLGGTNTEAFF. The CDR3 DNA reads TGTGCCAGCAGCTTAGGGGGAACTAACACTGAAGCTTTCTTT. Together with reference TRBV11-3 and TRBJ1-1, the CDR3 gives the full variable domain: EAGVVQSPRYKIIEKKQPVAFWCNPISGHNTLYWYLQNLGQGPELLIRYENEEAVDDSQLPKDRFSAERLKGVDSTLKIQPAELGDSAVYLCASSLGGTNTEAFFGQGTRLTVV.

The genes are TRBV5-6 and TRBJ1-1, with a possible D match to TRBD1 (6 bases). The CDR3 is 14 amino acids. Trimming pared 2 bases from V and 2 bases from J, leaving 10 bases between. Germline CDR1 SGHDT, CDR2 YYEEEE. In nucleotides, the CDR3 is TGTGCCAGCAGCTTAACAGGGAGAAACACTGAAGCTTTCTTT. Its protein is CASSLTGRNTEAFF.

CDR3 in DNA: TGTGCCAGCAGCGTGGACGGATTCTACGAGCAGTACTTC. It is translated as CASSVDGFYEQYF. This chain links TRBV9 with TRBJ2-7; D not certain. This CDR3 spans 13 amino acids. V was trimmed by 2 bases and J by 3 bases, leaving 9 bases between them. Germline V gene sequence: CDR1 SGDLS, CDR2 YYNGEE.

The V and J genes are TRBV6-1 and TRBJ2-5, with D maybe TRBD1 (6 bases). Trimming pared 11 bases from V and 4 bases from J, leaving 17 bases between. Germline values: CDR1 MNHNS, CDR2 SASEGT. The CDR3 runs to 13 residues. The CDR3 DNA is TGTGCCGGCTCAAGGACAGTACTAGAGACCCAGTACTTC. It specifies CAGSRTVLETQYF.

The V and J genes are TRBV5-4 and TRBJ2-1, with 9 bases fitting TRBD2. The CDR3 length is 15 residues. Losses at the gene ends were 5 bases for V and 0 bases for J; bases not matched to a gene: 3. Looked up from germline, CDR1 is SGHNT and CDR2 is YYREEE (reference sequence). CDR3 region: CASRMTSGSYNEQFF. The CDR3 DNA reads TGTGCCAGCAGGATGACTAGCGGCTCCTACAATGAGCAGTTCTTC.

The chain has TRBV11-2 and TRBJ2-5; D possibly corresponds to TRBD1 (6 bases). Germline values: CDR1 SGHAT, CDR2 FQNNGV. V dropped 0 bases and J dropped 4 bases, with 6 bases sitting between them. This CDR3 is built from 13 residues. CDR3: CASSLDRGETQYF. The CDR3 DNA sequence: TGTGCCAGCAGCTTAGACAGGGGAGAGACCCAGTACTTC.

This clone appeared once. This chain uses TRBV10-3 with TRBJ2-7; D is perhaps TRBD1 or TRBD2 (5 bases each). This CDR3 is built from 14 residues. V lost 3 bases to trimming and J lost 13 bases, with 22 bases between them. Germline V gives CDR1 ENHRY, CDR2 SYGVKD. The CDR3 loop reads CAISDTNGAGDNYF. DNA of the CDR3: TGTGCCATCAGTGACACTAATGGGGCCGGGGATAATTACTTC.

CDR3 loop: CASSQDPTQGQGNEKLFF. The CDR3 nucleotides read TGTGCCAGCAGCCAAGATCCCACACAGGGACAGGGGAATGAAAAACTGTTTTTT. This chain connects TRBV4-2 to TRBJ1-4, with 10 bases that match TRBD1. This CDR3 is built from 18 residues. Unmatched junction bases numbered 9, after V lost 0 bases and J lost 5 bases. CDR1 and CDR2 from the germline V gene are LGHNA and YNFKEQ.

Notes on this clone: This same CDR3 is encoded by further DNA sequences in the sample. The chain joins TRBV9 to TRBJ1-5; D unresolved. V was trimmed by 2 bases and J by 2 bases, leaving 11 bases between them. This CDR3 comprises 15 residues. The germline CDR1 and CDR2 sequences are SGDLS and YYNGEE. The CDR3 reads CASSVDGVGNQPQHF. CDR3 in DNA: TGTGCCAGCAGCGTGGACGGGGTTGGCAATCAGCCCCAGCATTTT.

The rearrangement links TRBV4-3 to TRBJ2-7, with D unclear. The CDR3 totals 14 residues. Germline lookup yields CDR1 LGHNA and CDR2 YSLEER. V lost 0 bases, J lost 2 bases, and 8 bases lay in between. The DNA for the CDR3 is TGCGCCAGCAGCCAAGATCGGGCAGCCTACGAGCAGTACTTC. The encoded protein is CASSQDRAAYEQYF.

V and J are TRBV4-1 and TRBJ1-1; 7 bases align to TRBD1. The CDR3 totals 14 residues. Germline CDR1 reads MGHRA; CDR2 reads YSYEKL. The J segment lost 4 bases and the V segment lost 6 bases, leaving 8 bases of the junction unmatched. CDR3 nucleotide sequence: TGCGCCAGCAGTCACAGGGGAGAGAGCACTGAAGCTTTCTTT. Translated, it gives CASSHRGESTEAFF.

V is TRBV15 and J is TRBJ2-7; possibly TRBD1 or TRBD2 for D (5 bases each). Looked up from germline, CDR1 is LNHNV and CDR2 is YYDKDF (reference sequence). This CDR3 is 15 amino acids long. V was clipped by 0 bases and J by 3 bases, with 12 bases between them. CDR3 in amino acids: CATSRDAGSRYEQYF. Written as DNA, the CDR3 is TGTGCCACCAGCAGAGATGCAGGGAGTCGCTACGAGCAGTACTTC.

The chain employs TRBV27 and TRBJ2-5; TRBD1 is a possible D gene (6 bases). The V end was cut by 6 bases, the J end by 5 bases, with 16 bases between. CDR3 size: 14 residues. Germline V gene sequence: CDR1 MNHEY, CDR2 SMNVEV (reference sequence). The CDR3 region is CASSQGPRTETQYF. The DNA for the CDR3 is TGTGCCAGCAGCCAGGGGCCCCGTACGGAGACCCAGTACTTC.

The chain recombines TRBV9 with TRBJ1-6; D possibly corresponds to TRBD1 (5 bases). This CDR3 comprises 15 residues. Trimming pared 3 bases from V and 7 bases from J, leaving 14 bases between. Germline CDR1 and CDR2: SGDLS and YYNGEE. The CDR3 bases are TGTGCCAGCAGCGCGTGGGGACGGACAAATTCACCCCTCCACTTT. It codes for CASSAWGRTNSPLHF.

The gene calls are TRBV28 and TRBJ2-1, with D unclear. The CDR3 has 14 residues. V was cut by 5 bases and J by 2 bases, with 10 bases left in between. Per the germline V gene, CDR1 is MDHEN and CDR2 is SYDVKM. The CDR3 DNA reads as TGTGCCAGCAGTGTATACGGGCCCTACAATGAGCAGTTCTTC. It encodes CASSVYGPYNEQFF. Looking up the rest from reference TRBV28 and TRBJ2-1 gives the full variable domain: DVKVTQSSRYLVKRTGEKVFLECVQDMDHENMFWYRQDPGLGLRLIYFSYDVKMKEKGDIPEGYSVSREKKERFSLILESASTNQTSMYLCASSVYGPYNEQFFGPGTRLTVL.

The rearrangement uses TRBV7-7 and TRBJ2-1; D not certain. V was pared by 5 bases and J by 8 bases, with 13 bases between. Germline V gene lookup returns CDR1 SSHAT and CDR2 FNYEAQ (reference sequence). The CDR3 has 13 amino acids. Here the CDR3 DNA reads TGTGCCAGCAGCCTCCGAGTAGTGGATGAGCAGTTCTTC. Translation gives CASSLRVVDEQFF.

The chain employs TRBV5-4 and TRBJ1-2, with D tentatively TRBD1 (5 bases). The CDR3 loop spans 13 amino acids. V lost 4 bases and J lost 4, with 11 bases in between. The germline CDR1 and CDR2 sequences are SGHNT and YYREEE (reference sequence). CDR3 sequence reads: CASSPGGGYGYTF. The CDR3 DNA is TGTGCCAGCAGCCCGGGGGGAGGCTATGGCTACACCTTC.

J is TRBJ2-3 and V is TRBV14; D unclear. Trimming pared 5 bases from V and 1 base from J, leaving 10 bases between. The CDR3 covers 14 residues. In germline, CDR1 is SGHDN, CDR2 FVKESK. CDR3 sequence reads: CASSSFGGTDTQYF. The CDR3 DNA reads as TGTGCCAGCAGCTCGTTTGGAGGCACAGATACGCAGTATTTT.

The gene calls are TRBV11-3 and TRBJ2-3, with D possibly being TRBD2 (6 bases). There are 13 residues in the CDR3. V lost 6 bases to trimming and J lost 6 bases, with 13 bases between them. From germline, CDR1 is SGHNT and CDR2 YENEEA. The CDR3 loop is CASSQEGRDTQYF. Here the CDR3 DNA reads TGTGCCAGCAGTCAGGAGGGTCGGGATACGCAGTATTTT. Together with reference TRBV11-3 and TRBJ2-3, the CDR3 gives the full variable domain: EAGVVQSPRYKIIEKKQPVAFWCNPISGHNTLYWYLQNLGQGPELLIRYENEEAVDDSQLPKDRFSAERLKGVDSTLKIQPAELGDSAVYLCASSQEGRDTQYFGPGTRLTVL.

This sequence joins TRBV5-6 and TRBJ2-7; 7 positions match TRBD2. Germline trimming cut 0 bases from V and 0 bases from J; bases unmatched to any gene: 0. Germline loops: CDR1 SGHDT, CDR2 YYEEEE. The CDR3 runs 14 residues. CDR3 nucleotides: TGTGCCAGCAGCTTGGCGGGGGGCTCCTACGAGCAGTACTTC. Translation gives CASSLAGGSYEQYF.

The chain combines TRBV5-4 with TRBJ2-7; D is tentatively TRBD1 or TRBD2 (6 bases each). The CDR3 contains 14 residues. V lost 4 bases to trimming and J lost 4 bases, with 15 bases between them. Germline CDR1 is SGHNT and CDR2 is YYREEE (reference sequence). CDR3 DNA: TGTGCCAGCAGCATTGGAGGGGGGAGTTACGAGCAGTACTTC. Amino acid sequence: CASSIGGGSYEQYF. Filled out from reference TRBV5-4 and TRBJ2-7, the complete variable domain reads ETGVTQSPTHLIKTRGQQVTLRCSSQSGHNTVSWYQQALGQGPQFIFQYYREEENGRGNFPPRFSGLQFPNYSSELNVNALELDDSALYLCASSIGGGSYEQYFGPGTRLTVT.